This T cell receptor beta chain was sequenced during a study of identifying expanded T cells in peripheral blood. General study results and limits: Roughly two-week clone count variance significantly increased as total template count grew.

Healthy donors had no documented immune events, such as infections, while sampled. This clone was recorded once. Its antigen is still unknown. Clones were read by immunoSEQ multiplex PCR, and TCRdb kept only the in-frame ones, dropping some. The sample includes some 99,000 clones, about nine tenths of them seen just once. Material: blood. This TCR derives from a person aged 18 to 69 in good health.

Here the CDR3 reads CASSRTSGNTGELFF. Here the CDR3 DNA reads TGTGCCAGCAGTCGCACTAGCGGGAACACCGGGGAGCTGTTTTTT. V gene TRBV7-2 combines with J gene TRBJ2-2; 8 bases align to TRBD2. The germline gives CDR1 SGHTA, CDR2 FQGNSA. The CDR3 runs 15 residues. With 6 bases clipped from V and 1 base from J, the junction kept 4 bases outside the gene matches. The variable domain in full, with the rest retrieved from reference TRBV7-2 and TRBJ2-2, is GAGVSQSPSNKVTEKGKDVELRCDPISGHTALYWYRQSLGQGLEFLIYFQGNSAPDKSGLPSDRFSAERTGGSVSTLTIQRTQQEDSAVYLCASSRTSGNTGELFFGEGSRLTVL.